This TCR beta chain was captured by sequencing in a study of STAT5B mutations in CD4+ large granular lymphocyte leukemia. Findings of the study overall: Top patient clones used TRBV06 genes more often: 8/27 versus 2/35 in controls. Patient CD4-sorted repertoires looked more clonal than healthy CD4+ repertoires, even without putative leukemic clones. Over 20% of private leukemic clonotypes occurred rarely in other patients' non-leukemic repertoires.

The CDR3 is made up of 14 amino acids. Germline V gene sequence: CDR1 SGHRS, CDR2 YFSETQ. With 0 bases clipped from V and 4 bases from J, the junction kept 0 bases outside the gene matches. Sequencing was at survey level. Data came from immunoSEQ multiplex PCR; TCRdb stores just in-frame clones and leaves some out. This sample has tens of thousands of clones, with roughly 70% found just once. This clone appeared a single time. Its cognate antigen is unknown. The sequenced sample consisted of CD4+ T cells from blood buffy coats. The sequence was collected from a human donor in good health. The V call is TRBV5-1, the J call TRBJ1-4; TRBD1 matches at 7 bases. The CDR3: CASSLGDSNEKLFF. The CDR3 nucleotides read TGCGCCAGCAGCTTGGGGGACAGTAATGAAAAACTGTTTTTT.